The 25 T cell receptor beta chains below come from one sample, sequenced in a study of OX40 agonist ivuxolimab in advanced cancers. TCRdb's table, derived via immunoSEQ multiplex PCR, lists solely in-frame clones and lacks some. Of about 54,000 clones in the sample, about 89% are singletons; the top ten hold roughly 12%. Source: CD4+ or CD8+ T cells sorted from blood, taken in a trial of the OX40 agonist ivuxolimab. The source is an adult with an advanced solid tumor such as melanoma, head and neck, liver or kidney cancer.

The chain is built from TRBV5-1 and TRBJ2-5, with 11 bases identical to TRBD2. The CDR3 consists of 14 residues. CDR1 and CDR2 from the germline V gene are SGHRS and YFSETQ. V lost 1 base, J lost 9 bases, and 5 bases stayed unmatched. CDR3 amino acids: CASSLFSGGEAQYF. The CDR3 coding sequence is TGCGCCAGCAGCTTGTTTAGCGGGGGGGAGGCCCAGTACTTC. Complete variable domain (other parts from reference TRBV5-1 and TRBJ2-5): KAGVTQTPRYLIKTRGQQVTLSCSPISGHRSVSWYQQTPGQGLQFLFEYFSETQRNKGNFPGRFSGRQFSNSRSEMNVSTLELGDSALYLCASSLFSGGEAQYFGPGTRLLVL.

The chain uses TRBV29-1 and TRBJ2-1, with 7 bases matching TRBD1. Trimming took 7 bases from V and 8 from J; bases not matched to a gene: 8. The CDR3 has 12 residues. Per germline, CDR1 SQVTM and CDR2 ANQGSEA. The CDR3 is CSANPGGHEQFF. The CDR3 DNA reads TGCAGCGCCAATCCAGGGGGACATGAGCAGTTCTTC.

The chain has TRBV5-1 and TRBJ2-1; TRBD2 matches at 14 bases. V lost 7 bases and J lost 12; bases outside the gene matches: 12. Per the germline V gene, CDR1 is SGHRS and CDR2 is YFSETQ. This CDR3 has 15 residues. The CDR3 is CASARGTSGGLGQFF. The CDR3 nucleotides are TGCGCCAGCGCCCGGGGGACTAGCGGGGGTCTTGGGCAGTTCTTC.

This chain connects TRBV7-9 to TRBJ2-4; D unresolved. V was cut by 5 bases and J by 4 bases, with 12 bases left in between. Per the germline V gene, CDR1 is SEHNR and CDR2 is FQNEAQ (reference sequence). The CDR3 totals 14 residues. The CDR3 is CASSPLSPKNIQYF. In DNA, the CDR3 is TGTGCCAGCAGCCCTCTATCCCCTAAAAACATTCAGTACTTC. Using reference TRBV7-9 and TRBJ2-4 for the parts outside the CDR3, the full variable domain is DTGVSQNPRHKITKRGQNVTFRCDPISEHNRLYWYRQTLGQGPEFLTYFQNEAQLEKSRLLSDRFSAERPKGSFSTLEIQRTEQGDSAMYLCASSPLSPKNIQYFGAGTRLSVL.

The rearrangement links TRBV4-1 to TRBJ1-2; D unresolved. V dropped 0 bases and J dropped 8 bases, with 10 bases sitting between them. Germline-derived CDR1 and CDR2 are MGHRA and YSYEKL. There are 13 residues in the CDR3. The chain's CDR3 is CASSQEVALGYTF. The CDR3 bases are TGCGCCAGCAGCCAAGAGGTTGCTTTGGGCTACACCTTC.

The gene calls are TRBV2 and TRBJ1-6; 9 bases are a match to TRBD1. V lost 6 bases and J lost 7; bases outside the gene matches: 4. CDR1 SNHLY and CDR2 FYNNEI come from the germline V gene. The CDR3 runs 14 residues. The CDR3 coding sequence is TGTGCCAGCAGCATGGACAGGGGAAATTCACCCCTCCACTTT. As protein: CASSMDRGNSPLHF.

The V and J genes are TRBV6-5 and TRBJ1-5; perhaps TRBD1 as D (5 bases). V shed 5 bases and J shed 6 bases, with 17 bases lying between them. Per the germline V gene, CDR1 is MNHEY and CDR2 is SVGAGI. CDR3 size: 15 residues. The CDR3 protein is CASSTRGGGAQPQHF. As DNA, the CDR3 is TGTGCCAGCAGTACGCGGGGGGGAGGCGCTCAGCCCCAGCATTTT.

The chain employs TRBV15 and TRBJ2-1, with 11 bases matching TRBD2. V lost 3 bases, J lost 8 bases, and 9 bases stayed unmatched. This CDR3 region has 16 residues. Germline values: CDR1 LNHNV, CDR2 YYDKDF (reference sequence). In DNA form, the CDR3 reads TGTGCCACCAGCAGGTATCTAGCGGGAGGAATCGATGAGCAGTTCTTC. It yields the protein CATSRYLAGGIDEQFF.

The chain links TRBV5-4 to TRBJ2-7; TRBD1 matches 7 bases. Germline-derived CDR1 and CDR2 are SGHNT and YYREEE (reference sequence). V was pared by 4 bases and J by 4 bases, with 8 bases of the junction left unmatched. CDR3 length: 14 residues. CDR3 nucleotide sequence: TGTGCCAGCAGCCAACGGACAGGTAGTTACGAGCAGTACTTC. This codes for CASSQRTGSYEQYF.

The genes are TRBV19 and TRBJ2-2; the D is unclear. Germline V CDR1 and CDR2: LNHDA, SQIVND (reference sequence). The CDR3 covers 15 residues. Trimming took 1 base from V and 1 from J, leaving 7 bases between them. The CDR3 here is CASSIGLQNTGELFF. CDR3 sequence (DNA): TGTGCCAGTAGTATAGGCCTGCAGAACACCGGGGAGCTGTTTTTT.

The CDR3 loop is CASSGGPGGSDEQYF. CDR3 DNA: TGCGCCAGCAGCGGGGGACCAGGGGGCTCGGACGAGCAGTACTTC. The chain links TRBV5-1 to TRBJ2-7, with TRBD1 identical over 8 bases. CDR3 length: 15 residues. The V segment lost 4 bases and the J segment 5 bases; nucleotides outside the gene matches: 11. The V gene's germline CDR1 is SGHRS and CDR2 YFSETQ.

V is TRBV5-1 and J is TRBJ2-1, with D perhaps TRBD2 (6 bases). V shed 1 base and J shed 8 bases, with 13 bases lying between them. Germline-derived CDR1 and CDR2 are SGHRS and YFSETQ. The CDR3 covers 14 residues. CDR3 sequence reads: CASSLMEGSHEQFF. The DNA of the CDR3 is TGCGCCAGCAGCTTGATGGAGGGCTCCCATGAGCAGTTCTTC.

V usage is TRBV4-1 and J usage is TRBJ2-1; TRBD2 is a possible D gene (5 bases). V dropped 5 bases and J dropped 4 bases, with 21 bases sitting between them. Looked up from germline, CDR1 is MGHRA and CDR2 is YSYEKL. The CDR3 totals 17 residues. CDR3 sequence reads: CASSSRPLRELYNEQFF. The CDR3 DNA reads as TGCGCCAGCAGCTCCCGACCGTTGAGGGAATTATACAATGAGCAGTTCTTC.

This clone was seen a few times. CDR3 residues: CASSPPGDSEKLFF. CDR3 DNA: TGTGCCAGCTCACCACCGGGGGACAGTGAAAAACTGTTTTTT. This chain uses TRBV18 with TRBJ1-4, with 7 bases identical to TRBD1. The V gene end was trimmed by 0 bases and the J gene end by 7 bases; junction bases not matched to a gene: 2. In germline, CDR1 is KGHSH, CDR2 LQKENI. This CDR3 contains 14 residues.

The CDR3 DNA reads as TGTGCCAGCAGTTTTTCATCGGGACTTCCTCAGCGGGGTACGCAGTATTTT. Protein sequence: CASSFSSGLPQRGTQYF. V is TRBV28 and J is TRBJ2-3; 7 positions match TRBD2. This CDR3 region has 17 residues. The V gene's germline CDR1 is MDHEN and CDR2 SYDVKM. After removal of 3 bases from V and 8 bases from J, the junction contained 17 bases not matched to a gene.

The chain is built from TRBV27 and TRBJ2-3; possible D gene TRBD2, 5 bases. The CDR3 length is 15 residues. Trimming took 2 bases from V and 3 from J, leaving 12 bases between them. Germline V lookup: CDR1 MNHEY, CDR2 SMNVEV (reference sequence). For the CDR3, the DNA is TGTGCCAGCAGTTTAACGCTAGCAAATACAGATACGCAGTATTTT. Residues: CASSLTLANTDTQYF.

The chain uses TRBV6-6 and TRBJ1-4; D possibly corresponds to TRBD1 (6 bases). The V end was cut by 6 bases, the J end by 5 bases, with 10 bases between. Germline lookup yields CDR1 MNHNY and CDR2 SVGAGI (reference sequence). The CDR3 contains 13 residues. Here the CDR3 reads CASRTGLNEKLFF. As DNA, the CDR3 is TGTGCCAGCAGGACAGGCCTGAATGAAAAACTGTTTTTT.

The V and J genes are TRBV28 and TRBJ1-5, with TRBD1 identical over 9 bases. Germline-derived CDR1 and CDR2 are MDHEN and SYDVKM. V was pared by 3 bases and J by 5 bases, with 5 bases of the junction left unmatched. The CDR3 totals 15 residues. This chain's CDR3 is CASSLGTGNYQPQHF. CDR3 nucleotide sequence: TGTGCCAGCAGTTTGGGGACAGGGAACTATCAGCCCCAGCATTTT.

This clone occurred once. This specimen includes other DNA sequences encoding the same CDR3. The chain has TRBV6-5 and TRBJ2-7, with 7 bases identical to TRBD2. The CDR3 totals 13 residues. Germline assignment: CDR1 MNHEY and CDR2 SVGAGI. V dropped 6 bases and J dropped 2; count of bases not matched to a gene: 4. As DNA, the CDR3 is TGTGCCAGCAGGGGCGGGAGCACCTACGAGCAGTACTTC. This sequence encodes CASRGGSTYEQYF.

The J gene is TRBJ1-5, the V gene TRBV19; TRBD1 matches at 10 bases. The germline V gene encodes CDR1 LNHDA and CDR2 SQIVND (reference sequence). This CDR3 has 16 amino acids. V was pared by 7 bases and J by 6 bases, with 12 bases of the junction left unmatched. The CDR3 DNA follows: TGTGCCAGTACTCTATACCGGGACAGGGGTTCTCAGCCCCAGCATTTT. It specifies CASTLYRDRGSQPQHF. The full variable domain, in which reference TRBV19 and TRBJ1-5 provide the parts outside the CDR3, is DGGITQSPKYLFRKEGQNVTLSCEQNLNHDAMYWYRQDPGQGLRLIYYSQIVNDFQKGDIAEGYSVSREKKESFPLTVTSAQKNPTAFYLCASTLYRDRGSQPQHFGDGTRLSIL.

The chain combines TRBV18 with TRBJ2-5; the D gene is possibly TRBD2 (5 bases). Trimming left V 1 base short and J 5 bases short, with 11 bases between. The germline V gene has CDR1 KGHSH and CDR2 LQKENI. The CDR3 length is 14 residues. The CDR3 DNA reads TGTGCCAGCTCACCACGGTCAGGAGGCGAGACCCAGTACTTC. This translates into CASSPRSGGETQYF.

This clone was seen only a few times. V usage is TRBV10-2 and J usage is TRBJ2-7, with D perhaps TRBD1 (5 bases). CDR1 and CDR2 (germline): WSHSY, SAAADI. This CDR3 is 14 amino acids long. Trimming cost V 3 bases and J 1 base, with 10 bases left between them. The chain's CDR3 is CASSEDSASYEQYF. The DNA of the CDR3 is TGCGCCAGCAGTGAAGACAGCGCTTCCTACGAGCAGTACTTC.

The chain employs TRBV18 and TRBJ1-5; D ambiguous. Trimming removed 3 bases at V and 4 bases at J, with 7 bases between. Looked up from germline, CDR1 is KGHSH and CDR2 is LQKENI. The CDR3 is 13 amino acids. CDR3 DNA: TGTGCCAGCTCACCTGACCGAAATCAGCCCCAGCATTTT. Its protein product is CASSPDRNQPQHF.

The CDR3 spells CASSEDLLSGYTF. The DNA of the CDR3 is TGTGCCAGCAGTGAAGACCTCTTAAGTGGCTACACCTTC. This chain connects TRBV2 to TRBJ1-2; D remains unclear. V shed 1 base and J shed 7 bases, with 10 bases lying between them. Per germline, CDR1 SNHLY and CDR2 FYNNEI. CDR3 length equals 13 residues.

The rearrangement uses TRBV11-2 and TRBJ2-7, with D possibly TRBD2 on 5 matching bases. Trimming removed 5 bases from V and 0 bases from J, with 17 bases in between. Germline-derived CDR1 and CDR2 are SGHAT and FQNNGV. The CDR3 has 16 amino acids. CDR3 in amino acids: CASSPARDSNSYEQYF. For the CDR3, the DNA is TGTGCCAGCAGCCCCGCCCGGGATAGCAACTCCTACGAGCAGTACTTC.